This T cell receptor (beta chain) was documented in a study of cytomegalovirus exposure and HLA in healthy donors (dated by TCRdb to about 2017). Notes on the research overall: An earlier analysis of some 500 of the donors reported 250 to 300 Gb of sequence data and around 110 million unique TCR beta sequences from 150 million to 200 million T cells. Approximately 300 gigabases of sequencing data and around 88 million unique TCR sequences made up an early release that covered approximately 620 HLA-typed donors. Of the 350 to 450 genotyped donors, 70% to 90% were placed in the genetic ancestry cluster associated with self-reported Caucasian donors. The study aimed to test whether signatures of past pathogen exposure could be identified by cataloging public T cell receptors. The T cell repertoires of 666 subjects were profiled by immunosequencing and related to cytomegalovirus serostatus. Besides the first cohort of under 700 subjects, a separate validation cohort made up of roughly 120 different subjects was used. To predict cytomegalovirus infection status, the study combined high-throughput TCR immunosequencing, statistical association of individual TCRs with disease status, and machine learning. A later analysis re-examined previously published TCR beta repertoires from roughly 650 donors and added high-resolution HLA genotyping to investigate patterns of TCR occurrence. The later analysis used no new phenotypic data to find candidate immune exposures, relying instead on TCR beta sequences and their occurrence across donors. To decide whether each TCR beta V gene segment behaved as functional or pseudogenic, an earlier analysis of approximately 620 of the donors relied on high-throughput TCR beta sequencing. Donor age, sex, ethnicity and CMV serostatus were collected together with the repertoire data. A later genetic analysis took genome-wide SNP genotypes for 398 of the 666 donors and used that subset as a discovery cohort. All discovery cohort repertoires had been generated on a single sequencing platform. Both class I and class II loci were covered by HLA typing, at four-digit resolution. The number of donors typed differed by locus, with about 629-630 for A, B, C, DRB1 and DQB1, 522 for DQA1, over 600 for DPA1, and some 440 for DPB1. Roughly 5 DR-DQ haplotypes were handled as single units for association and clustering, since linkage in the cohort was strong. On average, 235,054 unique TCR beta nucleotide sequences were sequenced per donor among about 400 genotyped donors of the cohort, with 15% to 20% of those sequences being non-productive.

Note on this clone: Its specific antigen is unknown. Base qualities are not at hand, and no much larger clone is one base apart.

What the work shows at the level of the full study, not this receptor alone: A further reported finding was that TCR beta sequences accurately predicted the HLA-A and HLA-B alleles for most subjects in the first cohort. Compared with the roughly 670-donor mean, donors in an Asian-associated ancestry cluster had fewer N-insertions in productive TCRs, according to a later genetic analysis. Correlated functional status among segregating V segments might be attributable to linkage disequilibrium, but an unknown experimental factor could not be ruled out. A cluster of highly shared sequence variants was judged likely to be a technical artifact of the sequencing pipeline. Most CMV-associated TCR beta chains appeared to be HLA-restricted in a later analysis, and the HLA associations seemed to be driven largely by CMV exposure. Because counts were too low, some 17 rarely observed V segments, including chromosome 9 orphons, were excluded from the earlier analysis of about 500 of the donors. The cohort was sequenced for TCR beta chains only, and without alpha or paired-chain data the features that could be detected were limited. A later genetic analysis associated a missense DCLRE1C variant with V-gene and J-gene trimming of TCR beta chains, and an independent cohort replicated the association. In a later analysis, over 15,000 TCR beta sequences were associated with specific HLA alleles at a false discovery rate of 0.05. Broadly in line with IMGT annotations, most TCR beta V segments showed up in productive rearrangements about 87% or about 30% of the time in an earlier analysis of roughly 590 of the donors. The study listed 150 to 200 TCR beta chains as associated with cytomegalovirus. Across donors, most TCR sequences were observed very rarely, whereas some public TCRs were present in many individuals. Some IMGT-functional V segments, including TRBV6-2 and TRBV6-3, could not be distinguished by the 87-base-pair reads and were therefore excluded. Immune exposure information for the cohort was limited to CMV serostatus. In a later analysis, HLA-associated TCR beta chains showed more clonal expansion and lower generation probabilities than non-associated chains that were equally common. Presence/absence analyses assumed roughly uniform sequencing depth across donors, an assumption that may not hold. According to the authors, the approach could potentially be generalized to other disease states and immunological phenotypes. HLA typing was unavailable for some donors at each locus, so association tests used only the typed subset. In vitro tests confirmed that a few of the cytomegalovirus-associated TCR beta chains recognize cytomegalovirus antigens. Several of the top co-occurrence clusters appeared to be linked to parvovirus B19, influenza, CMV and Epstein-Barr virus, according to a later analysis. Cytomegalovirus status was reported to be diagnosed by the classifier with high specificity and sensitivity in both the original and validation cohorts. Assigning TCR associations to individual alleles was difficult when HLA alleles, especially DR and DQ, strongly co-occurred. According to a later analysis, TCR association rates differed among HLA loci, with DRB1 alleles showing the most associated TCRs and HLA-C alleles showing the fewest.

Based on the germline V gene, the CDR1 and CDR2 sequences are MGHRA and YSYEKL. V sheds 2 bases and J sheds 0 bases, leaving 14 bases between their ends. From its cysteine to its phenylalanine, the CDR3 spans 17 amino acids. Only CDR3 DNA remains: 51 bases, in frame from the first base. The library was produced with the immunoSEQ multiplex PCR assay. For the multiplex PCR, a mixture combining 60 forward primers for TCR Vbeta segments and 13 reverse primers for TCR Jbeta segments was used. The CDR3 region of rearranged TCR beta genes was amplified from genomic DNA by a multiplex PCR assay. The Illumina HiSeq System was used to sequence the amplified TCR beta libraries as 87-base-pair reads. The paper's data handling went like this. Across the 600 to 700 repertoires, a later analysis counted roughly 84 million unique TCR beta chains, around 10 million of which were shared by at least two donors. Raw reads were error-corrected and collapsed into unique sequences by a nearest-neighbor algorithm in which closely related sequences were merged to remove PCR and sequencing errors. To assign V, D and J gene segments, CDR3 sequences were aligned to IMGT reference sequences. For a sequence to be retained, at least a six-nucleotide match to both a V gene segment and a J gene segment was required. Rearrangements were called productive when the CDR3 lacked stop codons and stayed in frame with V and J; all others were non-productive. CDR3 was defined according to IMGT convention as the region running from the second conserved V-encoded cysteine to the conserved J-encoded phenylalanine. The earlier analysis of about 500 of the donors excluded sequences that lacked an unambiguous match to a single V gene segment. In an earlier analysis of roughly 500 of the donors, V segments were called functional above 56.7% productive rearrangements and were called segregating when the between-donor standard deviation exceeded 5%. To diagnose cytomegalovirus status from the catalog of TCR beta chain sequences, a statistical classification framework was built. In a later analysis, TCR nucleotide sequences were compared against IMGT/GENE-DB human TR gene sequences so that V and J genes could be assigned. In a later analysis, CDR3 sequences and most-parsimonious VDJ recombination scenarios were assigned using the TCRdist pipeline. In a later analysis, every TCR beta chain was defined by the combination of its CDR3 amino acid sequence and its V-gene family, and reads without a unique V-gene family were dropped. As a way to deal with suspected cross-contamination and a sequencing artifact, a later analysis dropped 450 to 600 nucleotide sequences that were highly shared and had low generation probability. A later analysis calculated a clonal expansion index for each public chain from normalized within-repertoire ranks of inferred template counts. A later analysis computed generation probabilities with a VDJ recombination model fitted to out-of-frame rearrangements, and checked the results against IGoR. Hypergeometric tests were used in a later analysis to score TCR-TCR, TCR-HLA and TCR-CMV co-occurrence, with a repertoire-size bias correction applied to the TCR pairs. In a later analysis, false discovery rates were estimated by permuting HLA or CMV assignments 20 times. In a later analysis, co-occurring TCRs were grouped using DBSCAN, with TCRdist sequence similarity added in when clustering inside HLA-allele-positive subsets. For co-occurrence clustering, repertoires with fewer than 30,000 or more than 120,000 public chains were excluded, along with four or five repertoires with anomalous nucleotide sharing. Sourced from immuneACCESS, this table was stored by TCRdb with only in-frame sequences that have V and J called. A share of the clones is absent; for the studies checked, an unresolved V gene accounts for under half, and the remainder has no known explanation. D and trimming were read from the DNA, whereas the V and J calls and clone size are those reported in that table. The sample data list roughly 200,000 clones, and roughly 78% of these were observed just once. The top ten constitute about 0.64% of the sample.

The cohort consisted of 666 healthy bone marrow donors. All cohort members were sampled while nominally healthy, although unrecorded immune exposures were likely present. The donor tested CMV seronegative, placing the donor among the 352 seronegative members of the cohort. A peripheral blood sample was provided by each donor, and peripheral blood mononuclear cells were used for TCR beta sequencing. The Qiagen DNeasy Blood Extraction Kit was used to extract genomic DNA from the blood cell samples. Sequencing was carried out using PBMCs. The TCR originated in a boy aged 5-17 years in good health and CMV-seronegative. The V gene is TRBV4-1 and the J gene is TRBJ1-5; too little of a D gene remains to name it. CDR3 reads: CASSQIGQRYSNQPQHF. The nucleotide sequence reads as follows: TGCGCCAGCAGCCAAATCGGCCAGCGATATAGCAATCAGCCCCAGCATTTT.